The rows below give T cell receptor beta chains drawn from one sample of a study of shared clonotypes between healthy human individuals. Method: immunoSEQ multiplex PCR; TCRdb's copy keeps in-frame clones and lacks some. In the table there are about 2.5 million clones, roughly 90% of which are singletons. Specimen: naive CD4+ T cells from PBMCs. Every receptor here comes from a man younger than 35 in good health. Some clones in this sample may be carry-over from other donors' samples. Each CDR3 is given with its conserved first and last residue. Each record gives: V gene, J gene, CDR3 protein.

TRBV11-3	TRBJ2-7	CASSSGLAASYEQYF
TRBV7-2	TRBJ2-1	CASSPRSGNEQFF
TRBV9	TRBJ2-5	CASSVDLAGGGETQYF
TRBV4-3	TRBJ1-1	CASSRTGNTEAFF
TRBV28	TRBJ1-1	CTSSPSVRGRRGRNTEAFF
TRBV14	TRBJ2-5	CASSPGEVETQYF
TRBV6-5	TRBJ2-7	CASSYLLGASYEQYF
TRBV2	TRBJ2-7	CASSGLVAGAYEQYF
TRBV28	TRBJ1-6	CASSTADRGTANSPLHF
TRBV29-1	TRBJ2-7	CSVTRGSYEQYF
TRBV28	TRBJ2-5	CASSPSGPQETQYF
TRBV5-1	TRBJ2-2	CASSLSIWAGELFF
TRBV5-1	TRBJ2-6	CASSSTNRGRGANVLTF
TRBV6-6	TRBJ2-1	CASSYGGDNEQFF
TRBV27	TRBJ1-5	CASSSPGGGQPQHF
TRBV21-1	TRBJ1-1	CASSTGTRNTEAFF
TRBV7-2	TRBJ2-7	CASSSPLGSSYEQYF
TRBV28	TRBJ2-3	CASSAPGQGVGDTQYF
TRBV14	TRBJ2-7	CASSQGGGSYEQYF
TRBV19	TRBJ2-3	CASASVGDTQYF
TRBV28	TRBJ2-5	CASRPPGTGGLRETQYF
TRBV30	TRBJ2-4	CAWRSQTAKNIQYF
TRBV28	TRBJ2-5	CASNPGDGLMSGQYF
TRBV4-1	TRBJ2-1	CASSQWASTSYNEQFF
TRBV30	TRBJ1-1	CAWSGTRTGNTFF
TRBV6-1	TRBJ1-2	CASSGPRSNYGYTF
TRBV7-9	TRBJ2-2	CASSLLELGLFF
TRBV7-2	TRBJ2-2	CASSPSGLNHWELFF
TRBV18	TRBJ2-2	CASSPKFQANTGELFF
TRBV5-1	TRBJ2-1	CASSLVQGWDEQFF
TRBV28	TRBJ2-5	CASSAGTYVQETQYF
TRBV27	TRBJ1-1	CASSLYGGLNTEAFF
TRBV6-5	TRBJ1-1	CASSYSAGTTEAFF
TRBV2	TRBJ1-3	CASSATGRNTIYF
TRBV5-1	TRBJ2-3	CASSPGGGTADTQYF
TRBV5-6	TRBJ2-5	CASSLAGPLQETQYF
TRBV7-2	TRBJ1-2	CASSPVEGGYTF
TRBV29-1	TRBJ2-3	CSVAGGPNTDTQYF
TRBV28	TRBJ2-3	CASSSAGTGGWNTQYF
TRBV7-2	TRBJ1-6	CASSLAGTVTPLHF
TRBV11-2	TRBJ1-2	CASSSLRRQGAQNYGYTF
TRBV5-1	TRBJ1-1	CASSYTTGGVNTEAFF
TRBV5-1	TRBJ1-1	CASSERTASAEAFF
TRBV7-9	TRBJ1-3	CASSLDSFSGNTIYF
TRBV28	TRBJ2-7	CATHRPYEQYF
TRBV7-2	TRBJ2-1	CASSFGLAGADEQFF
TRBV5-1	TRBJ1-1	CASSRDPDLSLGDSKAFF
TRBV9	TRBJ1-4	CASSVAGWGEKLFF
TRBV14	TRBJ2-1	CASSQEGISSYNEQFF
TRBV7-7	TRBJ2-1	CASSPGQGYNEQFF
TRBV5-4	TRBJ2-7	CASSPDGSSYEQYF
TRBV5-8	TRBJ2-3	CASSFGRDRSTDTQYF
TRBV6-6	TRBJ1-4	CASSSPGGQKLFF
TRBV29-1	TRBJ1-1	CSVDFRVRNAEAFF
TRBV6-5	TRBJ2-7	CASSMYRRSYEQYF
TRBV19	TRBJ1-1	CASIGGGTEAFF
TRBV5-4	TRBJ2-2	CASSSTRGSLTGELFF